This T cell receptor (beta chain) was observed in a study of cytomegalovirus exposure and HLA in healthy donors. As to this clone: The antigen is unknown.

Notes on the study in general: A later analysis found first-cohort TCR clusters tended to co-occur in the 110 or so validation repertoires. Investigators reported about 160 TCR beta chains as tied to cytomegalovirus. Reportedly, cytomegalovirus status was diagnosed with high sensitivity and specificity.

The validation cohort, a group of over a hundred subjects, included the donors and was separate from the roughly 670-subject first cohort. The CDR3 has 15 residues. The trim removed 9 bases at V and 4 bases at J, leaving 12 bases unmatched. Germline lookup yields CDR1 MNHNY and CDR2 SVGAGI (reference sequence). Data came from immunoSEQ multiplex PCR; TCRdb stores just in-frame clones and leaves some out. Of more than 300,000 clones in the sample, 80% to 90% are singletons; the top ten hold around 0.84%. The rearrangement links TRBV6-6 to TRBJ2-5; the match to TRBD1 covers 9 bases. Sequenced material: PBMCs. This TCR derives from a woman aged 18-30 years in good health and CMV-seronegative. The CDR3 DNA reads as TGTGCCAGGATCCTCCACAGGGGGCGCATAGAGACCCAGTACTTC. It codes for CARILHRGRIETQYF.